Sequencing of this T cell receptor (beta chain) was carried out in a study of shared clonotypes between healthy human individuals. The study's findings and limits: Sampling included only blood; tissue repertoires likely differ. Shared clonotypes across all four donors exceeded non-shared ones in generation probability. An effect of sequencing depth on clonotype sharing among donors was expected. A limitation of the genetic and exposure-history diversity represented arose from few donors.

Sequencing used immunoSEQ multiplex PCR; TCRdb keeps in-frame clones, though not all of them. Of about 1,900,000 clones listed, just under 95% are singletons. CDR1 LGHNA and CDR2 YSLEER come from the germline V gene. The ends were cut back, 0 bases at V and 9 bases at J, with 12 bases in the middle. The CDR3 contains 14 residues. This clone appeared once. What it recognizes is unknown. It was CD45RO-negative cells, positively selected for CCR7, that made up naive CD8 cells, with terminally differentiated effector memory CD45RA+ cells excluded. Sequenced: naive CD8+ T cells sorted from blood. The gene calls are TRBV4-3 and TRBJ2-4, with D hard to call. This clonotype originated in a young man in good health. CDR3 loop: CASSQDADLGIQYF. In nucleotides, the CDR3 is TGCGCCAGCAGCCAAGACGCTGATCTTGGCATTCAGTACTTC.